The 25 T cell receptor beta chains below come from one sample, sequenced in a study of early T cells in non-severe SARS-CoV-2 infection. MiXCR, run by TCRdb on the 5' RACE reads, gives a single entry per CDR3 protein. The sample shows around 27,000 distinct CDR3 sequences, 2.9% of them seen only once. Specimen: whole blood. The receptors were gathered from an adult who was a healthcare worker with PCR-confirmed SARS-CoV-2 infection or an uninfected control (not recorded which).

This clonotype was seen at least ten times. The J gene is TRBJ2-5, the V gene TRBV11-2; D unresolved. This CDR3 is built from 16 residues. V lost 0 bases and J lost 4, with 15 bases in between. CDR1 is SGHAT and CDR2 is FQNNGV in the germline V gene. CDR3 amino acids: CASSLDWHSVAETQYF. CDR3 sequence (DNA): TGTGCCAGCAGCTTAGATTGGCACTCCGTTGCAGAGACCCAGTACTTC.

This clonotype was seen at least ten times. The chain links TRBV7-9 to TRBJ2-3, with TRBD1 identical over 7 bases. This CDR3 comprises 15 residues. CDR1 is SEHNR and CDR2 is FQNEAQ in the germline V gene (reference sequence). The V segment lost 3 bases and the J segment 1 base; nucleotides outside the gene matches: 4. The CDR3 coding sequence is TGTGCCAGCAGCTTGACCGGGACAGGCACAGATACGCAGTATTTT. It yields the protein CASSLTGTGTDTQYF.

Ten or more counts support this clonotype. CDR3 coding DNA: TGTGCCAGCAGCTTAGTTGTCCACAATGAGCAGTTCTTC. Residues: CASSLVVHNEQFF. The chain uses TRBV7-6 and TRBJ2-1; D unclear. CDR3 length: 13 residues. Trimming took off 1 base at V and 5 bases at J, with 6 bases between the two ends. Germline CDR1 is SGHVS and CDR2 is FNYEAQ.

This clonotype was counted ten times or more. The chain recombines TRBV4-1 with TRBJ1-4, with D uncertain. Trimming shortened V by 5 bases and J by 7 bases, and 20 bases separated the two germline ends. CDR1 and CDR2 (germline): MGHRA, YSYEKL. The CDR3 is 16 residues long. The chain's CDR3 is CASSGATRPFSEKLFF. In nucleotides, the CDR3 is TGCGCCAGCAGCGGAGCCACCAGGCCCTTTAGTGAAAAACTGTTTTTT.

In this sample, this clonotype is medium-sized. J is TRBJ1-1 and V is TRBV6-4, with D tentatively TRBD1 (6 bases). CDR1 is MRHNA and CDR2 is SNTAGT in the germline V gene. The CDR3 sequence is 13 residues long. With 0 bases removed from V and 8 bases from J, the gap between germline ends came to 10 bases. CDR3 DNA: TGTGCCAGCAGTGACTCGAAGAGGGGGGAAGCTTTCTTT. Translating it yields CASSDSKRGEAFF.

This clonotype was counted many times. The V call is TRBV6-6, the J call TRBJ1-5; TRBD1 aligns across 8 bases. After removal of 5 bases from V and 6 bases from J, the junction contained 6 bases not matched to a gene. Germline lookup yields CDR1 MNHNY and CDR2 SVGAGI (reference sequence). This CDR3 is built from 14 residues. The CDR3 nucleotides read TGTGCCAGCAGTGGCGGACAGGGTGCTCAGCCCCAGCATTTT. Its protein is CASSGGQGAQPQHF.

This clonotype has a count of ten or more. The chain has TRBV7-2 and TRBJ1-1; weak D call: TRBD1 (6 bases). V lost 5 bases, J lost 4 bases, and 17 bases lay in between. CDR1 is SGHTA and CDR2 is FQGNSA in the germline V gene. The CDR3 is 15 residues long. CDR3 in amino acids: CASSATYGGSTEAFF. CDR3 bases: TGTGCCAGCAGCGCGACGTACGGGGGCAGCACTGAAGCTTTCTTT.

This clonotype occurred a few times. V gene TRBV12-2 combines with J gene TRBJ2-5; the table's D gene call, TRBD2, was not cross checked with the DNA. TRBV12-2 is a known pseudogene. The CDR3 spans 19 residues. CDR3 DNA: TGTGCAAGTCGCTTAGTGTGGGCCCACGGACTAGCGGGGGAAGAGACCCAGTACTTC. This encodes CASRLVWAHGLAGEETQYF.

In this sample, this clonotype turned up many times. The V and J genes are TRBV2 and TRBJ2-7, with TRBD1 identical over 11 bases. The CDR3 is 15 amino acids. V trimming: 7 bases; J trimming: 4 bases; junction bases outside the gene matches: 9. Per the germline V gene, CDR1 is SNHLY and CDR2 is FYNNEI. CDR3 sequence: CASNRAGTGGYEQYV. Written as DNA, the CDR3 is TGTGCCAGCAATCGAGCCGGGACAGGGGGTTACGAGCAGTACGTC.

This clonotype was counted at least ten times. The CDR3 nucleotides read TGCGCCAGCAGTGGGACAATCAATCAGCCCCAGCATTTT. Residues: CASSGTINQPQHF. The chain uses TRBV10-1 and TRBJ1-5; D is perhaps TRBD1 (5 bases). This CDR3 is 13 amino acids long. Germline assignment: CDR1 WNHNN and CDR2 SYGVQD (reference sequence). V lost 4 bases and J lost 3, with 7 bases in between.

There are many counts of this clonotype. This chain uses TRBV5-4 with TRBJ1-3; no clear D gene. This CDR3 spans 15 amino acids. Per germline, CDR1 SGHNT and CDR2 YYREEE (reference sequence). Trimming removed 3 bases at V and 3 bases at J, with 13 bases between. This chain's CDR3 is CASSSGDPVGNTIYF. As DNA, the CDR3 is TGTGCCAGCAGCTCAGGAGATCCCGTTGGAAACACCATATATTTT.

This clonotype is deemed medium-sized (0.01 to 0.1%). V and J are TRBV11-2 and TRBJ2-3; possible D gene TRBD1, 6 bases. Germline V CDR1 and CDR2: SGHAT, FQNNGV. The CDR3 extends over 14 amino acids. Trimming removed 6 bases from V and 7 bases from J, with 17 bases in between. The CDR3 region is CASSPTRGLNTQYF. CDR3 DNA: TGTGCCAGCAGTCCCACAAGGGGGTTGAATACGCAGTATTTT.

This clonotype has a count of ten or more. The chain couples TRBV2 to TRBJ2-3; D might be TRBD1 (7 bases). The CDR3 length is 18 residues. Per the germline V gene, CDR1 is SNHLY and CDR2 is FYNNEI. V lost 4 bases and J lost 2, with 22 bases in between. CDR3 nucleotides: TGTGCCAGCAGTGTTCGGGAGACAGGGCAAACCAACACAGATACGCAGTATTTT. It codes for CASSVRETGQTNTDTQYF.

The chain employs TRBV6-6 and TRBJ1-5; no clear D. Trimming stripped 6 bases from V and 0 bases from J, with 3 bases between. Germline V lookup: CDR1 MNHNY, CDR2 SVGAGI (reference sequence). This CDR3 comprises 12 residues. Here the CDR3 reads CASSGSNQPQHF. CDR3 nucleotides: TGTGCCAGCAGCGGTAGCAATCAGCCCCAGCATTTT.

This clonotype was detected ten times or more. The chain joins TRBV27 to TRBJ2-2, with D possibly TRBD1 on 5 matching bases. V lost 3 bases, J lost 11 bases, and 19 bases lay in between. Per the germline V gene, CDR1 is MNHEY and CDR2 is SMNVEV (reference sequence). The CDR3 consists of 15 residues. The CDR3 DNA sequence: TGTGCCAGCAGTTTTAGGCAGGGTAGGGGCGGAGAGCTGTTTTTT. Translation gives CASSFRQGRGGELFF.

This clonotype showed up many times. This sequence joins TRBV6-1 and TRBJ2-5; TRBD1 agrees at 9 bases. Germline CDR1 is MNHNS and CDR2 is SASEGT. This CDR3 has 13 amino acids. After removal of 6 bases from V and 5 bases from J, the junction contained 4 bases not matched to a gene. The CDR3 coding sequence is TGTGCCAGCAGCGGACAGGGGATGGAGACCCAGTACTTC. Protein: CASSGQGMETQYF.

This clonotype was seen at least ten times. V usage is TRBV11-3 and J usage is TRBJ2-2; TRBD1 aligns across 8 bases. V gave up 6 bases and J gave up 6 bases; unmatched junction bases: 3. The CDR3 extends over 13 amino acids. Germline V CDR1 and CDR2: SGHNT, YENEEA. CDR3 bases: TGTGCCAGCAGTCAGGGGGCGGCCGGGGAGCTGTTTTTT. This encodes CASSQGAAGELFF.

This clonotype came up many times. The rearrangement uses TRBV7-8 and TRBJ2-3; D gene ambiguous. This CDR3 spans 14 amino acids. The V gene's germline CDR1 is SGHVS and CDR2 FQNEAQ. V was shortened by 2 bases and J by 6 bases, with 12 bases between the two germline ends. CDR3 coding DNA: TGTGCCAGCAGCTTAATCGGCTTGCGGGATACGCAGTATTTT. Its protein product is CASSLIGLRDTQYF.

The table lists this clonotype with many counts. The genes are TRBV3-1 and TRBJ1-3; tentatively, D is TRBD1 (5 bases). Germline CDR1 is LGHDT and CDR2 is YNNKEL (reference sequence). The germline V and J ends were trimmed by 1 base and 1 base, with 17 bases remaining between them. The CDR3 is 18 amino acids. DNA for the CDR3: TGTGCCAGCAGCCAAGGAACCTGGGACGGGTATTCTGGAAACACCATATATTTT. Its protein product is CASSQGTWDGYSGNTIYF. Full variable domain (missing parts from reference TRBV3-1 and TRBJ1-3): DTAVSQTPKYLVTQMGNDKSIKCEQNLGHDTMYWYKQDSKKFLKIMFSYNNKELIINETVPNRFSPKSPDKAHLNLHINSLELGDSAVYFCASSQGTWDGYSGNTIYFGEGSWLTVV.

This clonotype was seen more than once but under ten times. The chain combines TRBV2 with TRBJ2-7, with D perhaps matching TRBD1 (6 bases). The germline CDR1 and CDR2 sequences are SNHLY and FYNNEI. V lost 6 bases and J lost 0, with 12 bases in between. The CDR3 totals 14 residues. CDR3 bases: TGTGCCAGCAGGGACAGCCATGTCTCCTACGAGCAGTACGTC. Translated: CASRDSHVSYEQYV.

This clonotype was picked up many times. The V gene is TRBV5-4, the J gene TRBJ1-2, with a tentative D call TRBD1 (6 bases). This CDR3 comprises 13 residues. Germline loops: CDR1 SGHNT, CDR2 YYREEE (reference sequence). V gave up 0 bases and J gave up 5 bases, with 8 bases separating them. This CDR3 reads CASSLEQGYGYTF. The DNA for the CDR3 is TGTGCCAGCAGCTTGGAGCAGGGGTATGGCTACACCTTC. The variable domain in full, completed from reference TRBV5-4 and TRBJ1-2, reads ETGVTQSPTHLIKTRGQQVTLRCSSQSGHNTVSWYQQALGQGPQFIFQYYREEENGRGNFPPRFSGLQFPNYSSELNVNALELDDSALYLCASSLEQGYGYTFGSGTRLTVV.

This clonotype has at least ten counts. The chain combines TRBV7-2 with TRBJ1-5; TRBD1 aligns across 7 bases. V gave up 1 base and J gave up 2 bases; unmatched junction bases: 2. The V gene's germline CDR1 is SGHTA and CDR2 FQGNSA. CDR3 size: 15 residues. CDR3 nucleotide sequence: TGTGCCAGCAGCTTAGACAGGGGACGCAATCAGCCCCAGCATTTT. Its translation is CASSLDRGRNQPQHF.

This clonotype ranks as medium-sized (0.01 to 0.1%). The V and J genes are TRBV12-3 or TRBV12-4 and TRBJ1-5, with D unclear. V dropped 0 bases and J dropped 4 bases, with 7 bases sitting between them. There are 14 residues in the CDR3. The CDR3 here is CASSLASGNQPQHF. Written as DNA, the CDR3 is TGTGCCAGCAGTTTAGCGTCCGGGAATCAGCCCCAGCATTTT.

This clonotype was found a few times. The rearrangement links TRBV7-2 to TRBJ2-7; D remains ambiguous. Trimming removed 2 bases from V and 1 base from J, with 6 bases in between. CDR1 and CDR2 (germline): SGHTA, FQGNSA. The CDR3 loop spans 13 amino acids. The CDR3 bases are TGTGCCAGCAGCTTATATGGGTCCTACGAGCAGTACGTC. Protein sequence: CASSLYGSYEQYV.

There are many counts of this clonotype. The chain has TRBV5-1 and TRBJ2-5; TRBD1 matches at 7 bases. This CDR3 region has 15 residues. V was clipped by 4 bases and J by 5 bases; unmatched bases: 11. Per the germline V gene, CDR1 is SGHRS and CDR2 is YFSETQ. The CDR3 region has the DNA TGCGCCAGCAGCAAGGACTCACAGGGGTTGGAGACCCAGTACTTC. Translating gives CASSKDSQGLETQYF.